This entry features one T cell receptor (beta chain) sequence. Antigen unknown. This specimen comes from a study of T cell repertoires in urothelial bladder cancer. For the study at large: Of 11 to 12 resected lesions, a few were cT2 or greater.

V was clipped by 2 bases and J by 4 bases, with 11 bases between them. The CDR3 runs to 14 residues. Germline V gene sequence: CDR1 KGHSH, CDR2 LQKENI. Findings of the study overall: Up to 17% of carcinoma infiltrating lymphocytes belonged to one T-cell clone.

The assay was immunoSEQ multiplex PCR, and TCRdb's table has in-frame clones only and misses some. This table has 13,000 or so clones, 66% appearing once. Sequencing was done on a sample of tumor-infiltrating cells from bladder cancer. This sequence was found in a human donor with urothelial carcinoma. This sequence joins TRBV18 and TRBJ1-2, with D uncertain. CDR3 nucleotide sequence: TGTGCCAGCTCACCAGAGGTTTCTATCTATGGCTACACCTTC. Protein sequence: CASSPEVSIYGYTF.